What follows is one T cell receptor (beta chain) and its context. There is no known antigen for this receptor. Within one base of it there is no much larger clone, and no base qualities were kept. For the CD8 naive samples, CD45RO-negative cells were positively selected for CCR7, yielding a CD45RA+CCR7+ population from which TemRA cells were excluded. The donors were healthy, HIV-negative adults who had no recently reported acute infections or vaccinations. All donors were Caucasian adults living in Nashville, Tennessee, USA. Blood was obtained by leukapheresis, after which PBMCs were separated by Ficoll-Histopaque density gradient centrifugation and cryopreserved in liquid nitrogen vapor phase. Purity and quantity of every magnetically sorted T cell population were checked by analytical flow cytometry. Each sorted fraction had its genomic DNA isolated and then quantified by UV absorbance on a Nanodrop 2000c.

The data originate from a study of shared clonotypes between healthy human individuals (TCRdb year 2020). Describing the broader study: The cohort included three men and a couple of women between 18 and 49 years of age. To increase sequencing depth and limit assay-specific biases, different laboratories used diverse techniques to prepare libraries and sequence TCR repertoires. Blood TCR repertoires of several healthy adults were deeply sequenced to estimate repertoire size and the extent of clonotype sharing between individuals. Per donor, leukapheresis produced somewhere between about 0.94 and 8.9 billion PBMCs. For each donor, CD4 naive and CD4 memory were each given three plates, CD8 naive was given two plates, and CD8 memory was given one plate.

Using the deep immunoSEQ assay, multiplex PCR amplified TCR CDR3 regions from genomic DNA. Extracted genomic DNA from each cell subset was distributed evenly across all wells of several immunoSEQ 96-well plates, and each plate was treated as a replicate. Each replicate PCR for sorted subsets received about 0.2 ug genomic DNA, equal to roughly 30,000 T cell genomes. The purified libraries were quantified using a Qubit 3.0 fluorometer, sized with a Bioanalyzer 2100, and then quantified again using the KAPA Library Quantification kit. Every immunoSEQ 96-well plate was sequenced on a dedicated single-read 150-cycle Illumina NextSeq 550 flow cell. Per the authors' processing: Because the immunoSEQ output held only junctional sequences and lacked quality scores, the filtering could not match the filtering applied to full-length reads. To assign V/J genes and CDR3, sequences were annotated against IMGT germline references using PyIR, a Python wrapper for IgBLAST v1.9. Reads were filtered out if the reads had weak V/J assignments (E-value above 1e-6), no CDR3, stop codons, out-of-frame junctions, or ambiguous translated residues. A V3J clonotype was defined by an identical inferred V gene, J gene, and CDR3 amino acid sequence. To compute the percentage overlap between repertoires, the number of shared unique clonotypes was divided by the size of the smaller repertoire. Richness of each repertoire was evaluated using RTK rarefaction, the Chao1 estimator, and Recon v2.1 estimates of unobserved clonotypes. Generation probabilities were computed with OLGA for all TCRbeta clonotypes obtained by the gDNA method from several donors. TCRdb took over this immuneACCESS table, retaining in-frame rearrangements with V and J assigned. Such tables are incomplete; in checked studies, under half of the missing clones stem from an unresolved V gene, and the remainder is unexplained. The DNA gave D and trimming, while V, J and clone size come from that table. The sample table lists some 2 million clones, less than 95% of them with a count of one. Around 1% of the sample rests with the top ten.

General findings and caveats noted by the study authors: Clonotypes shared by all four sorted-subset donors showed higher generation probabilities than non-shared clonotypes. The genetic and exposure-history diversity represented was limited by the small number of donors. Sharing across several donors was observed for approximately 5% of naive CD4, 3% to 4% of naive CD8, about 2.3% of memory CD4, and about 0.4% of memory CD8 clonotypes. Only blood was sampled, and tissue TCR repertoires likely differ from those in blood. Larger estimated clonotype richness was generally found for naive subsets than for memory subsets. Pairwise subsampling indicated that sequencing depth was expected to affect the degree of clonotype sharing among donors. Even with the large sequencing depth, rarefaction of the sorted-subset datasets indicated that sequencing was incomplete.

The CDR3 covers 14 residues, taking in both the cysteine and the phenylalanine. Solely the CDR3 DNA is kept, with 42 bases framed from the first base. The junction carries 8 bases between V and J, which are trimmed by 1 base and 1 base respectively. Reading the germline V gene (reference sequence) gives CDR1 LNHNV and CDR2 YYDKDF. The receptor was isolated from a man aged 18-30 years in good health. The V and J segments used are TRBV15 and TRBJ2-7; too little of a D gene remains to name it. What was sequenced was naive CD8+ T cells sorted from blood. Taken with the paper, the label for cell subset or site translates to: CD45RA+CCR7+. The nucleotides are TGTGCCACCAGCAGAGTCGGCAGATCCTACGAGCAGTACTTC. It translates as CATSRVGRSYEQYF. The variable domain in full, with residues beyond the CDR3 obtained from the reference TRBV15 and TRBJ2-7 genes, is DAMVIQNPRYQVTQFGKPVTLSCSQTLNHNVMYWYQQKSSQAPKLLFHYYDKDFNNEADTPDNFQSRRPNTSFCFLDIRSPGLGDTAMYLCATSRVGRSYEQYFGPGTRLTVT.